These 17 T cell receptor beta chains were sequenced from one sample in a study of T cells in Graves' hyperthyroidism and ophthalmopathy. The CDR3 regions of TCR beta were amplified from RNA transcripts. The HTBI primer set drove a first-round RT-PCR of the TCR CDR3. In TCRdb, the multiplex PCR reads were re-called with MiXCR into one record per CDR3 protein. The profile covers around 450,000 distinct CDR3 sequences, with around 13% appearing a single time and less than 6.5% taken by the ten largest. Sequences were obtained from blood. These receptors originate from a woman under 30 with Graves' hyperthyroidism.

This clonotype has just a few counts. This chain joins TRBV20-1 and TRBJ2-4; D not resolved. Trimming shortened V by 1 base and J by 12 bases, and 10 bases separated the two germline ends. This CDR3 has 11 amino acids. Germline V gene sequence: CDR1 DFQATT, CDR2 SNEGSKA (reference sequence). The CDR3 sequence is CSARVGLGQYF. The CDR3 nucleotides read TGCAGTGCTAGAGTTGGGCTGGGTCAGTACTTC.

This clonotype has a handful of counts. The chain links TRBV7-9 to TRBJ1-2; no definite D call. The CDR3 is made up of 13 amino acids. Looked up from germline, CDR1 is SEHNR and CDR2 is FQNEAQ (reference sequence). The V and J ends lost 5 bases and 3 bases respectively, with 10 bases between them. This CDR3 is CASSPGLDYGYTF. The CDR3 DNA follows: TGTGCCAGCAGCCCGGGGTTGGACTATGGCTACACCTTC.

This clonotype was seen repeatedly, ten times or more. The chain links TRBV6-1 to TRBJ1-3; TRBD1 aligns across 7 bases. After removal of 5 bases from V and 3 bases from J, the junction contained 4 bases not matched to a gene. CDR1 and CDR2 from the germline V gene are MNHNS and SASEGT. CDR3 length: 14 amino acids. CDR3 sequence (DNA): TGTGCCAGCAGTCGACAGGGAAGTGGAAACACCATATATTTT. Amino acids: CASSRQGSGNTIYF.

This clonotype was recorded at least ten times. The chain joins TRBV20-1 to TRBJ2-1; 14 bases are shared with TRBD2. The CDR3 length is 17 residues. The germline V gene encodes CDR1 DFQATT and CDR2 SNEGSKA (reference sequence). Trimming removed 5 bases from V and 6 bases from J; junction bases left unmatched: 12. In DNA, the CDR3 is TGCAGTGCTGAAAAGGGACTAGCGGGAGTAGGCGGCAATGAGCAGTTCTTC. Its protein product is CSAEKGLAGVGGNEQFF.

The rearrangement joins TRBV12-3 or TRBV12-4 to TRBJ2-2; 14 bases are shared with TRBD2. The CDR3 is 16 amino acids. Trimming took 6 bases from V and 4 from J; bases not matched to a gene: 4. The CDR3 DNA reads as TGTGCCAGCAGACCCGGGACTAGCGGGAGCACCGGGGAGCTGTTTTTT. Its protein product is CASRPGTSGSTGELFF.

The chain employs TRBV14 and TRBJ2-1, with 9 bases matching TRBD2. The trim removed 2 bases at V and 9 bases at J, leaving 5 bases unmatched. This CDR3 has 14 amino acids. Germline V lookup: CDR1 SGHDN, CDR2 FVKESK. This chain's CDR3 is CASSQQLAGGEQFF. The CDR3 coding sequence is TGTGCCAGCAGCCAACAACTAGCGGGTGGTGAGCAGTTCTTC.

There are many counts of this clonotype. The V call is TRBV27, the J call TRBJ1-1, with TRBD1 as a possible D gene (5 bases). The CDR3 extends over 16 amino acids. The V end was cut by 5 bases, the J end by 0 bases, with 16 bases between. Germline lookup yields CDR1 MNHEY and CDR2 SMNVEV (reference sequence). The CDR3 spells CASSPRGGPMNTEAFF. The CDR3, as DNA: TGTGCCAGCAGTCCTCGCGGGGGACCCATGAACACTGAAGCTTTCTTT.

This clonotype was picked up a small number of times. This chain joins TRBV5-5 and TRBJ2-6, with a tentative D call TRBD1 (6 bases). This CDR3 is built from 15 residues. V dropped 4 bases and J dropped 4 bases, with 12 bases sitting between them. CDR1 is SGHKS and CDR2 is YYEKEE in the germline V gene (reference sequence). The CDR3: CASSHTGTGANVLTF. The DNA for the CDR3 is TGTGCCAGCAGCCACACAGGGACGGGGGCCAACGTCCTGACTTTC.

This clonotype was counted many times. The chain is built from TRBV7-9 and TRBJ1-1; D gene unclear. The V end lost 2 bases, the J end lost 0 bases, and 7 bases lay between the germline ends. Germline assignment: CDR1 SEHNR and CDR2 FQNEAQ (reference sequence). The CDR3 sequence is 14 residues long. The DNA of the CDR3 is TGTGCCAGCAGCTTACAGACTATGAACACTGAAGCTTTCTTT. It translates to CASSLQTMNTEAFF.

This sequence joins TRBV7-9 and TRBJ1-3, with unresolved D. Germline V lookup: CDR1 SEHNR, CDR2 FQNEAQ (reference sequence). This CDR3 is built from 17 residues. V lost 1 base and J 0 bases, leaving 13 bases between the germline ends. CDR3 loop: CASSLEARGLSGNTIYF. The CDR3 DNA reads as TGTGCCAGCAGCTTAGAGGCCAGAGGACTCTCTGGAAACACCATATATTTT.

The rearrangement joins TRBV20-1 to TRBJ2-1; TRBD2 agrees at 13 bases. The CDR3 runs to 16 residues. V was pared by 0 bases and J by 4 bases, with 3 bases of the junction left unmatched. Germline values: CDR1 DFQATT, CDR2 SNEGSKA (reference sequence). The CDR3 DNA is TGCAGTGCTAGAGACTTACTAGCGGGAGGGTACAATGAGCAGTTCTTC. This translates into CSARDLLAGGYNEQFF.

A few counts support this clonotype. A much more abundant neighbour one base away suggests this may be a read error. The chain is built from TRBV2 and TRBJ2-1; D is perhaps TRBD1 (6 bases). The CDR3 is 13 amino acids. Germline V gene sequence: CDR1 SNHLY, CDR2 FYNNEI. The CDR3 loop reads CASTTRQVNEQLF. In DNA, the CDR3 is TGTGCCAGCACTACGCGACAGGTGAATGAGCAGCTCTTC.

This clonotype was detected a few times. The chain couples TRBV28 to TRBJ1-3; D unclear. The CDR3 spans 16 residues. The germline V gene encodes CDR1 MDHEN and CDR2 SYDVKM. The V gene lost 3 bases and the J gene lost 2 bases, with 14 bases spanning the gap. The CDR3 reads CASSFWPGKAGNTIYF. CDR3 sequence (DNA): TGTGCCAGCAGTTTTTGGCCGGGTAAGGCTGGAAACACCATATATTTT.

The CDR3 nucleotides read TGTGCCAGCAGCCAAGCGGACAGGGATAGTGAAAAACTGTTTTTT. Its translation is CASSQADRDSEKLFF. This chain connects TRBV3-1 to TRBJ1-4; 8 nucleotides agree with TRBD1. Germline CDR1 reads LGHDT; CDR2 reads YNNKEL (reference sequence). The CDR3 sequence is 15 residues long. V trimming: 1 base; J trimming: 7 bases; junction bases outside the gene matches: 5.

This clonotype has only a few counts. The V and J genes are TRBV10-3 and TRBJ2-3, with TRBD1 matching over 8 bases. J lost 5 bases, V lost 7 bases, and 8 bases had no gene match. This CDR3 comprises 14 residues. Per the germline V gene, CDR1 is ENHRY and CDR2 is SYGVKD. CDR3 DNA sequence: TGTGCCATCAAGGGGCAGGGGGCGAGAGATACGCAGTATTTT. As protein: CAIKGQGARDTQYF.

This chain links TRBV30 with TRBJ2-2; D is unclear. From germline, CDR1 is GTSNPN and CDR2 SVGIG (reference sequence). The V end lost 0 bases, the J end lost 2 bases, and 4 bases lay between the germline ends. The CDR3 has 13 residues. The CDR3 coding sequence is TGTGCCTGGAGTGTACATAACACCGGGGAGCTGTTTTTT. Protein sequence: CAWSVHNTGELFF.

This clonotype was seen a few times. The chain links TRBV7-9 to TRBJ2-5, with a tentative D call TRBD1 (7 bases). The CDR3 has 17 amino acids. Trimming shortened V by 1 base and J by 5 bases, and 20 bases separated the two germline ends. Germline CDR1 is SEHNR and CDR2 is FQNEAQ (reference sequence). The CDR3 is CASSLGSRTGGGETQYF. CDR3 sequence (DNA): TGTGCCAGCAGCTTAGGTTCGCGGACCGGAGGGGGCGAGACCCAGTACTTC.